The next 14 T cell receptor beta chains were all read from a single sample in a study of graft-versus-host responses after intestinal transplantation. Clones were sequenced by immunoSEQ multiplex PCR, and TCRdb holds only the in-frame ones, with some missing. The sample carries 85,000 to 100,000 clones, around 93% recorded once. No antigen has been identified for these receptors. The material sequenced was unstimulated CD4+ T cells sorted from spleen or lymph node cells, taken before transplant. These receptors were collected from a human donor who was the organ donor for an intestinal transplant.

The V gene is TRBV28, the J gene TRBJ1-2; 12 positions match TRBD1. V dropped 1 base and J dropped 5; count of bases not matched to a gene: 8. Looked up from germline, CDR1 is MDHEN and CDR2 is SYDVKM. The CDR3 has 17 residues. The CDR3 loop is CASSLSGTGGGRYGYTF. CDR3 nucleotides: TGTGCCAGCAGTTTATCTGGGACAGGGGGCGGCCGGTATGGCTACACCTTC.

The CDR3 DNA reads as TGTGCCAGCAGTTTAGGCTGGTTGGCAGAGACCCAGTACTTC. It encodes CASSLGWLAETQYF. The rearrangement uses TRBV28 and TRBJ2-5; no definite D call. Germline V CDR1 and CDR2: MDHEN, SYDVKM. Trimming cost V 2 bases and J 4 bases, with 11 bases left between them. The CDR3 is 14 amino acids.

This clone was observed once. The rearrangement links TRBV11-2 to TRBJ2-1, with TRBD2 matching over 14 bases. V trimming: 4 bases; J trimming: 3 bases; junction bases outside the gene matches: 8. The CDR3 covers 18 residues. Per germline, CDR1 SGHAT and CDR2 FQNNGV. DNA for the CDR3: TGTGCCAGCAGCTGGGGACTAGCGGGGGATACTATCTACAATGAGCAGTTCTTC. This sequence encodes CASSWGLAGDTIYNEQFF.

Here the CDR3 DNA reads TGTGCCAGTATGGGGTCCGCCGAGGGTAATGAAAAACTGTTTTTT. This gives the protein CASMGSAEGNEKLFF. The chain has TRBV19 and TRBJ1-4; D remains ambiguous. The CDR3 has 15 residues. V was shortened by 7 bases and J by 4 bases, with 16 bases between the two germline ends. The germline V gene encodes CDR1 LNHDA and CDR2 SQIVND (reference sequence).

The chain employs TRBV9 and TRBJ2-7, with D perhaps TRBD2 (6 bases). The CDR3 is made up of 17 amino acids. CDR1 is SGDLS and CDR2 is YYNGEE in the germline V gene. Trimming left V 3 bases short and J 3 bases short, with 22 bases between. The CDR3 loop reads CASSGPPYGGNLYEQYF. Written as DNA, the CDR3 is TGTGCCAGCAGCGGCCCCCCTTACGGGGGAAATCTCTACGAGCAGTACTTC.

The chain uses TRBV11-2 and TRBJ1-1; 8 nucleotides align to TRBD1. The CDR3 is 15 amino acids. Germline V CDR1 and CDR2: SGHAT, FQNNGV. V lost 5 bases, J lost 3 bases, and 8 bases stayed unmatched. The CDR3 sequence: CASSLRTGSDTEAFF. Here the CDR3 DNA reads TGTGCCAGCAGCCTTAGGACAGGGTCGGACACTGAAGCTTTCTTT.

The chain couples TRBV27 to TRBJ2-3, with 7 bases identical to TRBD2. The CDR3 loop spans 15 amino acids. Germline CDR1 is MNHEY and CDR2 is SMNVEV (reference sequence). With 3 bases clipped from V and 0 bases from J, the junction kept 3 bases outside the gene matches. CDR3 coding DNA: TGTGCCAGCAGTTTCGGGGGGTTTAGCACAGATACGCAGTATTTT. Its translation: CASSFGGFSTDTQYF.

The V gene is TRBV18, the J gene TRBJ1-2, with 8 bases that match TRBD1. This CDR3 spans 13 amino acids. The junction had 3 bases not matched to a gene; V was cut back by 4 bases and J by 5 bases. Germline CDR1 and CDR2: KGHSH and LQKENI. CDR3 amino acids: CASSLDREYGYTF. The CDR3, as DNA: TGTGCCAGCTCACTGGACAGGGAGTATGGCTACACCTTC.

The chain is built from TRBV6-5 and TRBJ1-2; 7 bases are shared with TRBD1. In germline, CDR1 is MNHEY, CDR2 SVGAGI. The CDR3 has 16 amino acids. The junction had 12 bases not matched to a gene; V was cut back by 4 bases and J by 4 bases. CDR3 region: CASSSPRQGSSYGYTF. The CDR3 DNA follows: TGTGCCAGCAGTTCCCCCAGACAGGGTAGCAGCTATGGCTACACCTTC.

The rearrangement links TRBV11-2 to TRBJ2-5, with 8 bases lining up with TRBD1. The CDR3 runs 13 residues. Looked up from germline, CDR1 is SGHAT and CDR2 is FQNNGV. Trimming took 4 bases from V and 2 from J; bases not matched to a gene: 0. The CDR3 sequence: CASSYRGQETQYF. CDR3 nucleotides: TGTGCCAGCAGCTACAGGGGGCAAGAGACCCAGTACTTC. The full variable domain, completed using reference TRBV11-2 and TRBJ2-5, is EAGVAQSPRYKIIEKRQSVAFWCNPISGHATLYWYQQILGQGPKLLIQFQNNGVVDDSQLPKDRFSAERLKGVDSTLKIQPAKLEDSAVYLCASSYRGQETQYFGPGTRLLVL.

On this clone itself: Additional DNA sequences in this sample encode the identical CDR3. The chain uses TRBV30 and TRBJ1-5; 9 bases are shared with TRBD1. V trimming: 3 bases; J trimming: 5 bases; junction bases outside the gene matches: 2. This CDR3 has 13 residues. Germline CDR1 is GTSNPN and CDR2 is SVGIG (reference sequence). CDR3 coding DNA: TGTGCCTGGAGCCGACAGGGGGATCAGCCCCAGCATTTT. Translating gives CAWSRQGDQPQHF.

The J gene is TRBJ1-2, the V gene TRBV5-1; D is perhaps TRBD1 (6 bases). Germline lookup yields CDR1 SGHRS and CDR2 YFSETQ. The V end was cut by 5 bases, the J end by 4 bases, with 15 bases between. This CDR3 comprises 14 residues. CDR3 sequence: CASSLFMDSYGYTF. In nucleotides, the CDR3 is TGCGCCAGCAGTTTGTTTATGGACAGCTATGGCTACACCTTC.

This chain uses TRBV29-1 with TRBJ1-3, with 8 bases lining up with TRBD1. V was pared by 7 bases and J by 2 bases, with 4 bases of the junction left unmatched. Germline V gene sequence: CDR1 SQVTM, CDR2 ANQGSEA. The CDR3 consists of 13 residues. CDR3 bases: TGCAGCGCCTCGACAGGGGCTGGAAACACCATATATTTT. Its translation is CSASTGAGNTIYF. The entire variable domain, with the rest obtained from reference TRBV29-1 and TRBJ1-3, is as follows: SAVISQKPSRDICQRGTSLTIQCQVDSQVTMMFWYRQQPGQSLTLIATANQGSEATYESGFVIDKFPISRPNLTFSTLTVSNMSPEDSSIYLCSASTGAGNTIYFGEGSWLTVV.

This chain joins TRBV2 and TRBJ2-7; the match to TRBD1 covers 7 bases. From germline, CDR1 is SNHLY and CDR2 FYNNEI. The junction had 8 bases not matched to a gene; V was cut back by 2 bases and J by 1 base. This CDR3 comprises 16 residues. DNA of the CDR3: TGTGCCAGCAGTGAACAGTCTGGGACAGTATCCTACGAGCAGTACTTC. Its translation is CASSEQSGTVSYEQYF.